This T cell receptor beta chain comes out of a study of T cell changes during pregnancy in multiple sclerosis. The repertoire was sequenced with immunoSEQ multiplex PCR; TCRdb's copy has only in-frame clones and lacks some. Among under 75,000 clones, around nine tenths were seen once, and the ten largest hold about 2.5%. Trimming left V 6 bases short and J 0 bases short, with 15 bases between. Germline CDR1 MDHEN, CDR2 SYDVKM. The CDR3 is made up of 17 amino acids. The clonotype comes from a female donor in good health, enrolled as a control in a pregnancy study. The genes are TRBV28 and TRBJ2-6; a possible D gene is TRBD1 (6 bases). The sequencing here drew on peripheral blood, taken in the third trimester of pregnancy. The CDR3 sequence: CASSPGQSLSGANVLTF. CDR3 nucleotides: TGTGCCAGCAGCCCGGGACAATCTCTCTCTGGGGCCAACGTCCTGACTTTC.